These T cell receptor beta chains were read from a single sample in a study of T cell repertoires in cytomegalovirus infection. TCRdb fed the reads into MiXCR, producing one record per CDR3 protein. The sample lists roughly 600,000 distinct CDR3 sequences, less than 25% occurring once. Specimen: CD8+ T cells from PBMCs. The receptors here all came from a human donor in good health (CMV status not recorded). Some clones in this sample may be carry-over from other donors' samples. Both conserved end residues are part of each CDR3. A D gene is named only where the DNA matches it firmly. Clone size is given for some rows only: seen once, a few or many times, or a class if the clone is expanded.

j_gene	abundance	d_gene	v_gene	CDR3nt	CDR3aa
TRBJ1-2	many	-	TRBV7-2	TGTGCCAGCAGCTTTGGGGGGGCGTTCGGCTATGGCTACACCTTC	CASSFGGAFGYGYTF
TRBJ2-5	-	-	TRBV28	TGTGCCAGCAGTTGGGCCAGGGACTTGGAAGAGACCCAGTACTTC	CASSWARDLEETQYF
TRBJ2-1	few	-	TRBV7-6	TGTGCCAGCAGCTTAGCGGGGGGGCCCGATGAGCAGTTCTTC	CASSLAGGPDEQFF
TRBJ2-2	many	-	TRBV28	TGTGCCAGCAGTTTGGGGCAGGTATCCGCCGGGGAGCTGTTTTTT	CASSLGQVSAGELFF
TRBJ2-5	few	TRBD1	TRBV6-2/TRBV6-3	TGTGCCAGCAGAACAGGGGTGACCCAGTACTTC	CASRTGVTQYF
TRBJ2-1	few	TRBD2	TRBV20-1	TGCAGTACTCACACGGGAGGGACTGACTACAATGAGCAGTTCTTC	CSTHTGGTDYNEQFF
TRBJ2-1	-	-	TRBV2	TGTGCCAGCACCGGACCCATCTCCTACAATGAGCAGTTCTTC	CASTGPISYNEQFF
TRBJ2-1	few	-	TRBV12-3/TRBV12-4	TGTGCCAGCAGTTGGAAAATCCCCAATGAGCAGTTCTTC	CASSWKIPNEQFF
TRBJ1-1	-	-	TRBV6-2/TRBV6-3	TGTGCCAGCAGTTACTCGGAGCTGGGTCCTGGGGGGGAGACTGAAGCTTTCTTT	CASSYSELGPGGETEAFF
TRBJ1-2	few	-	TRBV7-9	TGTGCCAGCATCACAGGGTCAAACTATGGCTACACCTTC	CASITGSNYGYTF
TRBJ2-1	few	-	TRBV7-9	TGTGCCAGCACCCCCTCCGGCGGGGACAATGAGCAGTTCTTC	CASTPSGGDNEQFF
TRBJ1-2	-	TRBD1	TRBV28	TGTGCCAGCAGTTCGGGACAGGGGGCGCTTGGCTACACCTTC	CASSSGQGALGYTF
TRBJ2-2	many	-	TRBV7-9	TGTGCCAGCACCCCCGTGACAGCATTTACCGGGGAGCTGTTTTTT	CASTPVTAFTGELFF
TRBJ2-5	-	-	TRBV25-1	TGTGCCAGCAAAGGGTCAGGGGCACAAGAGACCCAGTACTTC	CASKGSGAQETQYF
TRBJ2-5	-	-	TRBV20-1	TGCAGTGTTTCGGACTGGTCCCAAGAGACCCAGTACTTC	CSVSDWSQETQYF
TRBJ2-3	many	TRBD1	TRBV7-8	TGTGCCAGCAGCTTAAACACAGGGGATGACCCTAATACGCAGTATTTT	CASSLNTGDDPNTQYF
TRBJ1-6	many	-	TRBV7-2	TGTGCCAGCAGCTTCGGGGGGTTACCCCTCCACTTT	CASSFGGLPLHF
TRBJ2-7	-	-	TRBV29-1	TGCAGCGTTGAAGTCGGGGAGTACGAGCAGTACTTC	CSVEVGEYEQYF
TRBJ2-1	many	-	TRBV7-9	TGTGCCAGCAGCCGGCCGGGACTGGGCATCGATGAGCAGTTCTTC	CASSRPGLGIDEQFF
TRBJ1-2	many	-	TRBV7-2	TGTGCCAGCAGCAAATCGACAGGCCGAGGGAACTATGGCTACACCTTC	CASSKSTGRGNYGYTF
TRBJ2-5	many	TRBD1	TRBV7-2	TGTGCCAGCAGCCACCCCGGGACAGGCGACTCGGGACAAGAGACCCAGTACTTC	CASSHPGTGDSGQETQYF
TRBJ2-3	-	TRBD1	TRBV12-3/TRBV12-4	TGTGCCAGCAGTTCCAGGGACAGGGCCCACACAGATACGCAGTATTTT	CASSSRDRAHTDTQYF
TRBJ1-2	-	-	TRBV12-3/TRBV12-4	TGTGCCAACAGTCCTCCGGGCGATTGGGATGGCTACACCTTC	CANSPPGDWDGYTF
TRBJ2-2	-	TRBD1	TRBV24-1	TGTGCCACCAGTGACGGGACAGGGATAACCGGGGAGCTGTTTTTT	CATSDGTGITGELFF
TRBJ2-7	many	-	TRBV7-6	TGTGCCAGCACCCCCGGCACGGGACACTACTACGAGCAGTACTTC	CASTPGTGHYYEQYF
TRBJ1-1	-	TRBD1	TRBV14	TGTGCCAGCAGCCCCAGCTATCAGGGGGTAATGAACACTGAAGCTTTCTTT	CASSPSYQGVMNTEAFF
TRBJ2-2	-	-	TRBV9	TGTGCGAGCAAACAGGGAGGGGGATACACCGGGGAGCTGTTTTTT	CASKQGGGYTGELFF
TRBJ2-2	-	TRBD2	TRBV10-3	TGTGCCATCAGTCTCCCAGCGGGGGGTACGAACACCGGGGAGCTGTTTTTT	CAISLPAGGTNTGELFF
TRBJ1-1	-	TRBD1	TRBV29-1	TGCAGCGCCCTAGGACAGGGGGGGACTGAAGCTTTCTTT	CSALGQGGTEAFF
TRBJ2-7	-	-	TRBV29-1	TGCAGCGTTGACTCGGGATTGAACGAGCAGTACTTC	CSVDSGLNEQYF
TRBJ1-6	-	TRBD1	TRBV6-6	TGTGCCAGCAGTAAATGGGACAGGGGGTTAATAGGTAATTCACCCCTCCACTTT	CASSKWDRGLIGNSPLHF
TRBJ2-3	few	TRBD2	TRBV7-3	TGTGCCAGCAGCTTAGCGAGCGGGGGGTACACAGATACGCAGTATTTT	CASSLASGGYTDTQYF
TRBJ2-4	-	TRBD1	TRBV28	TGTGCCAGCAGCCCTGGGACAGGGTCTGTCAAAAACATTCAGTACTTC	CASSPGTGSVKNIQYF
TRBJ2-7	few	TRBD2	TRBV12-3/TRBV12-4	TGTGCCAGCAGTACCCTGGGCGGCGGGGGAGACGAGCAGTACTTC	CASSTLGGGGDEQYF
TRBJ2-1	many	-	TRBV7-9	TGTGCCAGCAGAATGGCGGGGAATGAGCAGTTCTTC	CASRMAGNEQFF
TRBJ2-3	-	TRBD2	TRBV10-3	TGTGCCATCAGAACACGGGGGGGGGACACAGATACGCAGTATTTT	CAIRTRGGDTDTQYF
TRBJ1-1	many	TRBD1	TRBV7-9	TGTGCCAGCAGCTGGGGACAGGGGGCCACTGAAGCTTTCTTT	CASSWGQGATEAFF
TRBJ2-1	few	-	TRBV20-1	TGCAGTGCTAGAAGACCCTTATACAATGAGCAGTTCTTC	CSARRPLYNEQFF
TRBJ2-2	few	-	TRBV10-2	TGCGCCAGCAGGGAGACAAGCAACACCGGGGAGCTGTTTTTT	CASRETSNTGELFF
TRBJ2-4	-	-	TRBV2	TGTGCCAGCAGGACAGTCCGGGGGACGGGGGGCGCAAAAGCCAAAAACATTCAGTACTTC	CASRTVRGTGGAKAKNIQYF
TRBJ2-1	many	TRBD2	TRBV7-9	TGTGCCAGCAGCTTAGCGAAAGCGGGGGGGCCGGATGAGCAGTTCTTC	CASSLAKAGGPDEQFF
TRBJ2-5	many	-	TRBV5-5	TGTGCCAGCAGCCGGGGGTATAGGCAGCAAAAAGAGACCCAGTACTTC	CASSRGYRQQKETQYF
TRBJ1-1	-	-	TRBV20-1	TGCAGTGCGAGGACAGTGAACACTGAAGCTTTCTTT	CSARTVNTEAFF
TRBJ1-1	many	TRBD1	TRBV7-2	TGTGCCAGCAGCGTCACAGGGGGCGTTGGGGACACTGAAGCTTTCTTT	CASSVTGGVGDTEAFF
TRBJ1-1	many	-	TRBV7-9	TGTGCCAGCCGCGGACAAGGGCGCGGTTGGGCTTTCTTT	CASRGQGRGWAFF
TRBJ2-7	few	-	TRBV20-1	TGCAGTGCGGGAAAGGGAGAACTCTACGAGCAGTACTTC	CSAGKGELYEQYF
TRBJ2-7	many	-	TRBV10-3	TGTGCCATCGGAGGGCCGCGGGGCGAGCAGTACTTC	CAIGGPRGEQYF
TRBJ2-1	many	TRBD1	TRBV7-6	TGTGCCAGCAGCCCGGACAGGGGAACGGACAATGAGCAGTTCTTC	CASSPDRGTDNEQFF
TRBJ1-6	-	TRBD1	TRBV20-1	TGCAGTGCTGGGACAGTGCTGAGCTCCTATAATTCACCCCTCCACTTT	CSAGTVLSSYNSPLHF
TRBJ1-5	few	-	TRBV20-1	TGCAGTGCGCAGGGGAATCCCCAGCATTTT	CSAQGNPQHF